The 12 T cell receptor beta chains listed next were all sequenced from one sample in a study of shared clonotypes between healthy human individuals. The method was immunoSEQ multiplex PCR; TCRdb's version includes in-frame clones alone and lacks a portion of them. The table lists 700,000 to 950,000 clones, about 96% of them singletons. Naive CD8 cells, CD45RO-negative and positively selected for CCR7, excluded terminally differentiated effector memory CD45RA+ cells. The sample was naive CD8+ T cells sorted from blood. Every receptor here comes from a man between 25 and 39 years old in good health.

Written as DNA, the CDR3 is TGCAGCGTTGAAGATAATAACTATGGCTACACCTTC. As protein: CSVEDNNYGYTF. The chain joins TRBV29-1 to TRBJ1-2; no clear D gene. The germline gives CDR1 SQVTM, CDR2 ANQGSEA. Trimming pared 0 bases from V and 1 base from J, leaving 3 bases between. This CDR3 is built from 12 residues.

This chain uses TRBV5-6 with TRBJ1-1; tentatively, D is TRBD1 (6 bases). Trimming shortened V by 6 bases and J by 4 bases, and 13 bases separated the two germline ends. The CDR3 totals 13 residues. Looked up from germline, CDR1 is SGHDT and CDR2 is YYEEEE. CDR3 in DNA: TGTGCCAGCACTTGGGGGGCGAGCACTGAAGCTTTCTTT. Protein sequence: CASTWGASTEAFF. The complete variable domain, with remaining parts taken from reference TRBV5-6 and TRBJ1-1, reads DAGVTQSPTHLIKTRGQQVTLRCSPKSGHDTVSWYQQALGQGPQFIFQYYEEEERQRGNFPDRFSGHQFPNYSSELNVNALLLGDSALYLCASTWGASTEAFFGQGTRLTVV.

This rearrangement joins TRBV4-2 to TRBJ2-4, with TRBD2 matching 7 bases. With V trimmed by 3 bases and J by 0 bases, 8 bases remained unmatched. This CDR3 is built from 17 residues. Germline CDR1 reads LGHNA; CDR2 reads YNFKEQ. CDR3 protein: CASSQEGEGIAKNIQYF. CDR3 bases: TGTGCCAGCAGCCAGGAAGGGGAGGGGATAGCCAAAAACATTCAGTACTTC.

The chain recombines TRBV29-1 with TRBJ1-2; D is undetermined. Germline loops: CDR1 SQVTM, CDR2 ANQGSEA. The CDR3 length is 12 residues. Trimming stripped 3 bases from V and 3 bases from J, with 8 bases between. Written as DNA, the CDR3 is TGCAGCGTTGACCCGGGATACTATGGCTACACCTTC. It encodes CSVDPGYYGYTF.

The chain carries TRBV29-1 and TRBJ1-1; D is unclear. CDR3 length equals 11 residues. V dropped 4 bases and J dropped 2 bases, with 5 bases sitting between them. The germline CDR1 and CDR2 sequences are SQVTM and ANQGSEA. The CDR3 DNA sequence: TGCAGCGTTGGAGATAACACTGAAGCTTTCTTT. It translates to CSVGDNTEAFF.

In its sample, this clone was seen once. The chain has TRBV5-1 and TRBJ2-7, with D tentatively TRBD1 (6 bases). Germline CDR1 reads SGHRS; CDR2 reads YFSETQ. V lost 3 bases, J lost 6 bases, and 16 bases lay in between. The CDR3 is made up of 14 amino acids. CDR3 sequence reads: CASSSSGWGPEQYF. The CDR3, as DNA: TGCGCCAGCAGCTCTTCGGGGTGGGGGCCCGAGCAGTACTTC.

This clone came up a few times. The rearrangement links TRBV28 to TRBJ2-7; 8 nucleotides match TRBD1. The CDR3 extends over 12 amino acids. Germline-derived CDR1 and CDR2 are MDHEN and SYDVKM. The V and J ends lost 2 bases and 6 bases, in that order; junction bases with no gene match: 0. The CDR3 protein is CASSLTGGEQYF. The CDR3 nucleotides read TGTGCCAGCAGTTTAACAGGGGGCGAGCAGTACTTC.

CDR3 protein: CASSPQGDRETQYF. The CDR3 nucleotides read TGTGCCAGCAGCCCCCAGGGGGACAGGGAGACGCAGTATTTT. The rearrangement uses TRBV7-9 and TRBJ2-3; TRBD1 aligns across 9 bases. The CDR3 totals 14 residues. J gave up 9 bases and V 5 bases, and 9 bases lay outside the gene matches. Germline CDR1 is SEHNR and CDR2 is FQNEAQ (reference sequence).

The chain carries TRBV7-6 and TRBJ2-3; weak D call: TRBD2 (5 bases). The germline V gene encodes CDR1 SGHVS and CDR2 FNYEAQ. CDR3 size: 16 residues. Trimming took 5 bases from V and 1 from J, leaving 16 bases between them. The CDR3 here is CASSPPTRDGTDTQYF. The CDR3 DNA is TGTGCCAGCAGCCCTCCTACTAGGGATGGCACAGATACGCAGTATTTT.

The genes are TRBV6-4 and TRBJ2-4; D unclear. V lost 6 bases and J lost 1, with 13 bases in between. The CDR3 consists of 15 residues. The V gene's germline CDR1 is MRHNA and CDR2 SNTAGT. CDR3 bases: TGTGCCAGCAGAGTTAAGAAGGAGGCCAAAAACATTCAGTACTTC. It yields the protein CASRVKKEAKNIQYF.

The CDR3: CASSLVQGNLYEQYF. CDR3 bases: TGTGCCAGCAGCTTGGTTCAGGGGAACCTCTACGAGCAGTACTTC. The chain recombines TRBV5-4 with TRBJ2-7; perhaps TRBD1 as D (6 bases). This CDR3 spans 15 amino acids. The V end was cut by 0 bases, the J end by 3 bases, with 13 bases between. Germline CDR1 is SGHNT and CDR2 is YYREEE (reference sequence). Using reference TRBV5-4 and TRBJ2-7 for the parts outside the CDR3, the full variable domain is ETGVTQSPTHLIKTRGQQVTLRCSSQSGHNTVSWYQQALGQGPQFIFQYYREEENGRGNFPPRFSGLQFPNYSSELNVNALELDDSALYLCASSLVQGNLYEQYFGPGTRLTVT.

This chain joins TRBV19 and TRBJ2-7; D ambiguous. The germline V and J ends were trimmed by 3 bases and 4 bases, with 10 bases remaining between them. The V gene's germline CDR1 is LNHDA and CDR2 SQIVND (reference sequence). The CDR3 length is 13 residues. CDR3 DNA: TGTGCCAGTAGTATTAGTGGGTTTTACGAGCAGTACTTC. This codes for CASSISGFYEQYF.